This T cell receptor beta chain was found in a study of cytomegalovirus exposure and HLA in healthy donors. Whole-study findings and limits: Previous analysis showed most TCR beta V segments were productive about 90% or about 30% of the time. Later work showed greater clonal expansion in HLA-associated TCR beta chains than in equally common others.

Trimming removed 10 bases at V and 6 bases at J, with 18 bases between. Germline lookup yields CDR1 MGHDK and CDR2 SYGVNS. The CDR3 has 14 residues. The primer mix had 60 Vbeta and 13 Jbeta primers. This table comes from immunoSEQ multiplex PCR, and its TCRdb copy is limited to in-frame clones, with some not included. Of about 160,000 clones listed, roughly 84% were seen once; the top ten hold 5% to 7%. On this clone itself: What it binds is unknown.

The sequencing input was PBMCs. This clonotype was sampled from a man aged 45 to 65 in good health and CMV-seropositive. The V call is TRBV25-1, the J call TRBJ2-2; D is possibly TRBD2 (5 bases). CDR3 amino acids: CATSRQAEAGELFF. Here the CDR3 DNA reads TGTGCCACCTCTCGGCAGGCGGAGGCCGGGGAGCTGTTTTTT.